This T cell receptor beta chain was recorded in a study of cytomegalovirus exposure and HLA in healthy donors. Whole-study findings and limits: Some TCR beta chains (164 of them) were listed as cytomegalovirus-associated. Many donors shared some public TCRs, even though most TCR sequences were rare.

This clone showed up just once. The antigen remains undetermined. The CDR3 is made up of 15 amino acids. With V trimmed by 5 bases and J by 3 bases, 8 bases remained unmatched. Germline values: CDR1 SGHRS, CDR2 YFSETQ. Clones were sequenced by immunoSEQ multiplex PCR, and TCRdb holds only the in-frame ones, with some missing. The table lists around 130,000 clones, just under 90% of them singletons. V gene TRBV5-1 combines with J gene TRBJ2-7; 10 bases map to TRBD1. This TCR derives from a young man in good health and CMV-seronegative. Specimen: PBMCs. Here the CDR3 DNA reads TGCGCCAGCAGGGATCCGGGACAGGGGTTCTACGAGCAGTACTTC. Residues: CASRDPGQGFYEQYF.